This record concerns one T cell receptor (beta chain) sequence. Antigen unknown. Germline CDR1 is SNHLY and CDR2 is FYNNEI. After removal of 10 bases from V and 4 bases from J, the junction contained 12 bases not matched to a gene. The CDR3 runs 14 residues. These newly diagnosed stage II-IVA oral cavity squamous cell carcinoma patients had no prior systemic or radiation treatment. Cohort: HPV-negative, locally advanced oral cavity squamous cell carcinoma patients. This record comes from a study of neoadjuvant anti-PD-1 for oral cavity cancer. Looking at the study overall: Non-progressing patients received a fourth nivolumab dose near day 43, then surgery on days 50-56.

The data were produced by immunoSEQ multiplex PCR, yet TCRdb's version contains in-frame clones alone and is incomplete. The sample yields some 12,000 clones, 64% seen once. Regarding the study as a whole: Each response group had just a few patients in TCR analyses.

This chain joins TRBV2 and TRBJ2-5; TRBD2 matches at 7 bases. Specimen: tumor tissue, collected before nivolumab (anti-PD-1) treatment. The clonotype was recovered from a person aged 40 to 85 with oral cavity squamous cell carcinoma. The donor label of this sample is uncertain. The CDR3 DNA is TGTGCCACCAAGAGGGGCGGGAGAGGAGAGACCCAGTACTTC. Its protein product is CATKRGGRGETQYF. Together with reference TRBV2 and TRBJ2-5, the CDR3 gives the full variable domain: EPEVTQTPSHQVTQMGQEVILRCVPISNHLYFYWYRQILGQKVEFLVSFYNNEISEKSEIFDDQFSVERPDGSNFTLKIRSTKLEDSAMYFCATKRGGRGETQYFGPGTRLLVL.